This TCR beta chain was captured by sequencing in a study of technical replicates of blood from a handful of donors. Assay: immunoSEQ multiplex PCR; the TCRdb copy retains only in-frame clones and omits some. The repertoire includes tens of thousands of clones, 91% of them detected once, and approximately 0.34% sits in the top ten. CDR1 and CDR2 (germline): SGHTA, FQGNSA. V trimming: 5 bases; J trimming: 7 bases; junction bases outside the gene matches: 11. This CDR3 has 15 amino acids. The V and J genes are TRBV7-2 and TRBJ1-2; 9 nucleotides line up with TRBD1. The receptor's source is a human donor in good health. Some clones in this sample may be carry-over from other donors' samples. Sequencing was performed on T cells isolated from PBMCs. CDR3 bases: TGTGCCAGCAGCGAAACCTCCGGGACAGGGTTTGGCTACACCTTC. Its translation is CASSETSGTGFGYTF.